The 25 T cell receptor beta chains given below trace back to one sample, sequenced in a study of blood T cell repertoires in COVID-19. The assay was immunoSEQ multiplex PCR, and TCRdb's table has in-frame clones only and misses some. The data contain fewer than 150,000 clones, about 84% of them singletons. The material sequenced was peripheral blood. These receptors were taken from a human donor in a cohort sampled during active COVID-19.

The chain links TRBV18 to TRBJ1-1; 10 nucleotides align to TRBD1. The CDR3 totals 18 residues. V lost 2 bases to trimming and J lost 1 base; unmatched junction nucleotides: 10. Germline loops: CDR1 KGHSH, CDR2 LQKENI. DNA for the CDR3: TGTGCCAGCTCACCAATAGAGACAGGGGGCACCACGAACACTGAAGCTTTCTTT. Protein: CASSPIETGGTTNTEAFF.

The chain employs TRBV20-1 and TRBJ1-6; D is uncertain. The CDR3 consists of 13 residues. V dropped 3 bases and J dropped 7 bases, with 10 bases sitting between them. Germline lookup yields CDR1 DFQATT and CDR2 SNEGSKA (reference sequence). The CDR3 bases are TGCAGTGCTAGTACAGATTTCAATTCACCCCTCCACTTT. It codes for CSASTDFNSPLHF.

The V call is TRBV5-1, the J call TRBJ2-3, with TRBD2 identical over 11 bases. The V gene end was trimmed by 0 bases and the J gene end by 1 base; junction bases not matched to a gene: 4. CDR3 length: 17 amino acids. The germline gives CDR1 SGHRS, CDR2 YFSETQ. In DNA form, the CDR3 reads TGCGCCAGCAGCTTGGCCCCACTAGCGGGGGGCACAGATACGCAGTATTTT. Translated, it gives CASSLAPLAGGTDTQYF.

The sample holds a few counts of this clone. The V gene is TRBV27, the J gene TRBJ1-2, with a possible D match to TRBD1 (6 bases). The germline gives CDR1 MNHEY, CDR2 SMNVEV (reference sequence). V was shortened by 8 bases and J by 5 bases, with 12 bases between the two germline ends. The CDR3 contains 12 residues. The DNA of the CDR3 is TGTGCCAGCGGGGACACACCATATGGCTACACCTTC. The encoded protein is CASGDTPYGYTF.

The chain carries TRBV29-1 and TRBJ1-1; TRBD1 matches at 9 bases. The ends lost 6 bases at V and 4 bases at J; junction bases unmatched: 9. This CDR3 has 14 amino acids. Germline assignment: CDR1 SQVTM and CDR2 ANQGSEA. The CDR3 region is CSVTGGRLSTEAFF. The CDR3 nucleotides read TGCAGCGTGACAGGGGGGAGGTTGAGCACTGAAGCTTTCTTT.

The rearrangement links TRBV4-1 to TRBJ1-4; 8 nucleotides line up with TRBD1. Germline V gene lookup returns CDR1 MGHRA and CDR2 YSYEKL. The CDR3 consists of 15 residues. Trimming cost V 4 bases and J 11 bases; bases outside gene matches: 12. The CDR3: CASSLLYQGARKLFF. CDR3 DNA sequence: TGCGCCAGCAGCCTCCTATACCAGGGGGCGAGGAAACTGTTTTTT.

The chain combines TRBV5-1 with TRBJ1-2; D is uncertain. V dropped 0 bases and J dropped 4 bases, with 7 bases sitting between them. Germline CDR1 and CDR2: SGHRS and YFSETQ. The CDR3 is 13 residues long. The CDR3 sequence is CASSLDSIYGYTF. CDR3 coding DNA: TGCGCCAGCAGCTTGGACAGCATCTATGGCTACACCTTC.

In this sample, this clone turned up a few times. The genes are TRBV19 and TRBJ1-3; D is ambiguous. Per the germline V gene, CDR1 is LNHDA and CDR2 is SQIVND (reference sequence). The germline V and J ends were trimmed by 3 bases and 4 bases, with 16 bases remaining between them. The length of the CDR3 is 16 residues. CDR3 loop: CASSITIGDTGNTIYF. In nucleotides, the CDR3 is TGTGCCAGTAGTATTACTATCGGGGATACCGGAAACACCATATATTTT. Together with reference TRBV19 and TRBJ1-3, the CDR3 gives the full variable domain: DGGITQSPKYLFRKEGQNVTLSCEQNLNHDAMYWYRQDPGQGLRLIYYSQIVNDFQKGDIAEGYSVSREKKESFPLTVTSAQKNPTAFYLCASSITIGDTGNTIYFGEGSWLTVV.

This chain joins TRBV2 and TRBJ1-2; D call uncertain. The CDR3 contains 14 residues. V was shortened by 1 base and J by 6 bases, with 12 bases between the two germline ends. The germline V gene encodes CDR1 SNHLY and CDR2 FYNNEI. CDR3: CASSEVKEINGYTF. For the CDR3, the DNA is TGTGCCAGCAGTGAAGTAAAGGAGATCAATGGCTACACCTTC. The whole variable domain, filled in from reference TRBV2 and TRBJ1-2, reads EPEVTQTPSHQVTQMGQEVILRCVPISNHLYFYWYRQILGQKVEFLVSFYNNEISEKSEIFDDQFSVERPDGSNFTLKIRSTKLEDSAMYFCASSEVKEINGYTFGSGTRLTVV.

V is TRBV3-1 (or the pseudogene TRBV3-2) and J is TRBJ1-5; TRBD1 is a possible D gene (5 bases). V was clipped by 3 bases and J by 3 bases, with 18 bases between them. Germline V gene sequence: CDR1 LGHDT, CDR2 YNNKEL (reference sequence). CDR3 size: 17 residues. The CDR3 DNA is TGTGCCAGCAGCCAGGGCAGGGCGCCGCATAACAATCAGCCCCAGCATTTT. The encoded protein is CASSQGRAPHNNQPQHF.

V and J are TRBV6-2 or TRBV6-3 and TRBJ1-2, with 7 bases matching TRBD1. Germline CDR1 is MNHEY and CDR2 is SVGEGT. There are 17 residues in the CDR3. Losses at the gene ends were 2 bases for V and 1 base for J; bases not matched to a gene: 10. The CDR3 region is CASSYPSQGTVNYGYTF. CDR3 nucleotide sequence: TGTGCCAGCAGTTACCCTTCCCAAGGGACAGTTAACTATGGCTACACCTTC.

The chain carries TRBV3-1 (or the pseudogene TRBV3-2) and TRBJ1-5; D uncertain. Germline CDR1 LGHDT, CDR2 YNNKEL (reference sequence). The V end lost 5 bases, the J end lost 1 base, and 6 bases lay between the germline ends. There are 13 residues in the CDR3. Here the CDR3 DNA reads TGTGCCAGCAGCGCGTCGAGCAATCAGCCCCAGCATTTT. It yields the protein CASSASSNQPQHF.

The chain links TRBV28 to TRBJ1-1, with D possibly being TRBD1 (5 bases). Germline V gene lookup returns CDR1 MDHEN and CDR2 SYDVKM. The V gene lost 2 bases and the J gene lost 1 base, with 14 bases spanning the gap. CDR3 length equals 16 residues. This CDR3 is CASSLGGARRNTEAFF. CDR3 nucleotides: TGTGCCAGCAGTTTAGGTGGGGCCCGGCGGAACACTGAAGCTTTCTTT.

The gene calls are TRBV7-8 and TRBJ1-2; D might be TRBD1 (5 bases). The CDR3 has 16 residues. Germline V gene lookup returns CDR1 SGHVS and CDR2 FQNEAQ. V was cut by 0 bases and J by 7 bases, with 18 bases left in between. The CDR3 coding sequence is TGTGCCAGCAGCTTAGCGCTGGGAGGGGCCGGCGCTGGCTACACCTTC. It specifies CASSLALGGAGAGYTF.

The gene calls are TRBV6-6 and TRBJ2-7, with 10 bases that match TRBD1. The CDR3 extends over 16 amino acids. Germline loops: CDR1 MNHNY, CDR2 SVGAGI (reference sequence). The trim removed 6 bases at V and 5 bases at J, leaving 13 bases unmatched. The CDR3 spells CASREHPRDRGHEQYF. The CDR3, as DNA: TGTGCCAGCAGGGAACACCCCCGGGACAGGGGCCACGAGCAGTACTTC.

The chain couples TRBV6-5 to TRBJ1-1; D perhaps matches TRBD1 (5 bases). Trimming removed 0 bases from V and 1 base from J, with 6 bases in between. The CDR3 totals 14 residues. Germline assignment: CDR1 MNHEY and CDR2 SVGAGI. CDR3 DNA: TGTGCCAGCAGTTACTCGCAGGGGAACACTGAAGCTTTCTTT. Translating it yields CASSYSQGNTEAFF.

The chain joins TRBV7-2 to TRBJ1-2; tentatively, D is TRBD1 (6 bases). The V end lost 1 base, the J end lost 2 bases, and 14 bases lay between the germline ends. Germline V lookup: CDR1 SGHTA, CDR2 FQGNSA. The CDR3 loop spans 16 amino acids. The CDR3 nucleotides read TGTGCCAGCAGCTTAGAGGGACACAATGGCAACTATGGCTACACCTTC. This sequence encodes CASSLEGHNGNYGYTF.

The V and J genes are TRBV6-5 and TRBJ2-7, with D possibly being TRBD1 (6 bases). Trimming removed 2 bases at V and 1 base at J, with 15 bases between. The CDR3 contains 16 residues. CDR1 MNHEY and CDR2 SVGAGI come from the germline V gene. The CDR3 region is CASSYIGTSNSYEQYF. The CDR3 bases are TGTGCCAGCAGTTACATTGGGACATCTAATTCCTACGAGCAGTACTTC.

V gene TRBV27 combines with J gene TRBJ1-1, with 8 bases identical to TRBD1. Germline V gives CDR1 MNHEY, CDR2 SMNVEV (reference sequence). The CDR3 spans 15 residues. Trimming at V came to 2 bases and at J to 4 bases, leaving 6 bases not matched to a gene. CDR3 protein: CASSLSRGTGTEAFF. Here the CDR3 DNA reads TGTGCCAGCAGTTTAAGTCGAGGGACAGGCACTGAAGCTTTCTTT.

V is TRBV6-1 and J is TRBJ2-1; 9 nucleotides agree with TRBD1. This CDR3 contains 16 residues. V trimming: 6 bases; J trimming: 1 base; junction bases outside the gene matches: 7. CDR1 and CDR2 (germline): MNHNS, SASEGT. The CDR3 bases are TGTGCCAGCAGCGAACCGGGACAGGGTTCCTACAATGAGCAGTTCTTC. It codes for CASSEPGQGSYNEQFF.

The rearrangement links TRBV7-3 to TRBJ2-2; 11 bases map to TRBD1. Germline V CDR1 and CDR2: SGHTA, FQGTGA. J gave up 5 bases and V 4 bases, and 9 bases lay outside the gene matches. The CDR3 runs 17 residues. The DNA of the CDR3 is TGTGCCAGCAGCTCCACCCCAGGACAGGGGGCGACCGGGGAGCTGTTTTTT. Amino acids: CASSSTPGQGATGELFF.

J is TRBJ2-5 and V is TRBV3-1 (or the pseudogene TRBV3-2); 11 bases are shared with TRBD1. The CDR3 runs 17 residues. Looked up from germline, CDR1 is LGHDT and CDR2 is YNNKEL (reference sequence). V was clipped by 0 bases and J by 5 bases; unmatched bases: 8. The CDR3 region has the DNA TGTGCCAGCAGCCAAGATCACCGGACAGGGGGCTCGGAGACCCAGTACTTC. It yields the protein CASSQDHRTGGSETQYF.

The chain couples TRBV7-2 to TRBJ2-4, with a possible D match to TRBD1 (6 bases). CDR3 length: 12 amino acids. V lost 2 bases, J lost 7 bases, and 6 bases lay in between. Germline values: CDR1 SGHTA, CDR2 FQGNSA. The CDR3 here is CASSLTGNIQYF. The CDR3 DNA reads TGTGCCAGCAGCTTAACAGGGAACATTCAGTACTTC.

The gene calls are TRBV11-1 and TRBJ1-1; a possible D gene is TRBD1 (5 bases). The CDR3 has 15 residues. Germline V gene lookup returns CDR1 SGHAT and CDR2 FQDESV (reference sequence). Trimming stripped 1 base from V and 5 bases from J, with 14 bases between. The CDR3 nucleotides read TGTGCCAGCAGCTTAGAGTCGGGGGTAGGAACTGAAGCTTTCTTT. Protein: CASSLESGVGTEAFF.

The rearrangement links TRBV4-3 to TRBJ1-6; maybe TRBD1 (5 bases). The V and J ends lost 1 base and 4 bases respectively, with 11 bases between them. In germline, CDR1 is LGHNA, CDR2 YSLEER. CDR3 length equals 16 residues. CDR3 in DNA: TGCGCCAGCAGCCAAGTGATGGCAGGGTATAATTCACCCCTCCACTTT. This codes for CASSQVMAGYNSPLHF.